Here is one T cell receptor beta chain with its context. This sample was taken from a study of blood T cell repertoires in COVID-19. About the research overall: The origin of the acute and convalescent COVID-19 samples was the United States, Italy and Spain. The cDNA or gDNA used as material had been derived from T cells, B-cell-depleted T cells, or PBMCs.

CDR3 length equals 13 residues. Trimming removed 2 bases from V and 6 bases from J, with 8 bases in between. Germline V gives CDR1 MNHEY, CDR2 SVGEGT. Sequencing was performed with immunoSEQ multiplex PCR; in TCRdb, only in-frame clones are kept and a portion is missing. The sample records about 160,000 clones, about 86% being singletons. The J gene is TRBJ1-5, the V gene TRBV6-2 or TRBV6-3, with a weak D call TRBD1 (5 bases). The specimen sequenced was peripheral blood. This receptor was taken from a man in his 70s with acute or convalescent COVID-19. The CDR3 DNA reads as TGTGCCAGCAGTTACAGGGGAGGTCAGCCCCAGCATTTT. It yields the protein CASSYRGGQPQHF.